These 27 T cell receptor beta chains were all obtained from the same sample, sequenced in a study of vaccination effects on CD4 cells after COVID-19. Antigen specificity for these receptors is unknown. Sequencing followed a ViraFEST assay step that expanded antigen-specific CD4+ T cells with viral peptide pools. A 10-day culture period preceded the isolation of CD4+ T cells. The cohort was immunized with two doses of either the BNT162b2 or mRNA-1273 vaccine. Assay: immunoSEQ multiplex PCR; the TCRdb copy retains only in-frame clones and omits some. The sample lists about 69,000 clones, roughly 76% occurring once. The input for sequencing was CD4+ T cells from PBMCs cultured with HCoV-OC43 spike peptides, taken after COVID-19 vaccination. Subset: HCoV-OC43 spike overlapping peptide pool stimulation. Receptors originate from a human donor who received a COVID-19 vaccine.

The chain couples TRBV9 to TRBJ1-5, with D maybe TRBD1 (5 bases). V lost 1 base and J lost 2, with 7 bases in between. CDR1 and CDR2 from the germline V gene are SGDLS and YYNGEE. CDR3 length: 14 residues. The CDR3 spells CASSVQGGNQPQHF. The CDR3 bases are TGTGCCAGCAGCGTACAGGGCGGCAATCAGCCCCAGCATTTT. Using reference TRBV9 and TRBJ1-5 for the parts outside the CDR3, the full variable domain is DSGVTQTPKHLITATGQRVTLRCSPRSGDLSVYWYQQSLDQGLQFLIQYYNGEERAKGNILERFSAQQFPDLHSELNLSSLELGDSALYFCASSVQGGNQPQHFGDGTRLSIL.

CDR3 coding DNA: TGTGCCAGCTCACCTACAGGGGGAGGCGAGCAGTACGTC. Amino acid sequence: CASSPTGGGEQYV. This chain joins TRBV18 and TRBJ2-7, with 8 bases that match TRBD1. J was trimmed by 6 bases and V by 3 bases; bases with no gene match: 4. Germline V gene sequence: CDR1 KGHSH, CDR2 LQKENI. This CDR3 spans 13 amino acids.

This clone was counted between two and nine times. This chain uses TRBV5-8 with TRBJ2-7; D is ambiguous. Trimming stripped 1 base from V and 9 bases from J, with 14 bases between. Germline V gene lookup returns CDR1 SGHTS and CDR2 YDEGEE. This CDR3 has 13 residues. The CDR3 reads CASSLQLKSPQYV. As DNA, the CDR3 is TGTGCCAGCAGCTTGCAACTGAAATCGCCGCAGTACGTC.

The genes are TRBV28 and TRBJ2-7; D might be TRBD1 (6 bases). CDR3 length: 13 amino acids. In germline, CDR1 is MDHEN, CDR2 SYDVKM. V was shortened by 5 bases and J by 5 bases, with 13 bases between the two germline ends. The CDR3 bases are TGTGCCAGCAGTCTTACAGGGTACCACGAGCAGTACGTC. This encodes CASSLTGYHEQYV.

This chain uses TRBV7-2 with TRBJ2-1; D uncertain. The germline CDR1 and CDR2 sequences are SGHTA and FQGNSA. V lost 1 base and J 9 bases, leaving 7 bases between the germline ends. CDR3 size: 12 residues. The CDR3 DNA follows: TGTGCCAGCAGCTTAGAAGGCGGTGAGCAGTTCTTC. Translated: CASSLEGGEQFF.

The V gene is TRBV5-6, the J gene TRBJ2-3; D gene ambiguous. The CDR3 spans 16 residues. Germline V gives CDR1 SGHDT, CDR2 YYEEEE. Trimming removed 4 bases at V and 4 bases at J, with 19 bases between. The CDR3, as DNA: TGTGCCAGCAGCACCTCAAGGTTGAGATCTGCAGATACGCAGTATTTT. Its translation is CASSTSRLRSADTQYF.

This rearrangement joins TRBV19 to TRBJ1-2; D gene ambiguous. This CDR3 region has 11 residues. Per germline, CDR1 LNHDA and CDR2 SQIVND (reference sequence). Trimming left V 6 bases short and J 3 bases short, with 5 bases between. CDR3 in amino acids: CASSRYYGYTF. CDR3 in DNA: TGTGCCAGTAGCCGTTACTATGGCTACACCTTC.

V is TRBV6-6 and J is TRBJ2-1; the D gene is possibly TRBD2 (6 bases). Looked up from germline, CDR1 is MNHNY and CDR2 is SVGAGI (reference sequence). The V end lost 11 bases, the J end lost 4 bases, and 12 bases lay between the germline ends. CDR3 length: 12 residues. The CDR3 DNA sequence: TGTGCCGGCGGGACGGGATACAATGAGCAGTTCTTC. Protein product: CAGGTGYNEQFF.

The chain uses TRBV6-5 and TRBJ2-7; 7 nucleotides align to TRBD1. Per the germline V gene, CDR1 is MNHEY and CDR2 is SVGAGI. The junction had 5 bases not matched to a gene; V was cut back by 4 bases and J by 2 bases. The CDR3 has 14 residues. CDR3 DNA: TGTGCCAGCAGTTCCGCGACAGGGACCTACGAGCAGTACGTC. The encoded protein is CASSSATGTYEQYV.

The chain uses TRBV5-1 and TRBJ1-3, with D hard to call. V lost 1 base to trimming and J lost 1 base, with 6 bases between them. The length of the CDR3 is 14 residues. Germline CDR1 SGHRS, CDR2 YFSETQ. This CDR3 reads CASSLRGSGNTIYF. DNA of the CDR3: TGCGCCAGCAGCTTGCGGGGTTCTGGAAACACCATATATTTT.

The gene calls are TRBV7-2 and TRBJ1-3; TRBD1 is a possible D gene (5 bases). This CDR3 is 16 amino acids long. V lost 4 bases and J lost 0, with 13 bases in between. CDR1 is SGHTA and CDR2 is FQGNSA in the germline V gene. CDR3 loop: CASSYFGHPSGNTIYF. CDR3 nucleotide sequence: TGTGCCAGCAGCTACTTCGGACACCCCTCTGGAAACACCATATATTTT.

Only a few counts were recorded for this clone. The chain joins TRBV28 to TRBJ1-5; D uncertain. Trimming stripped 8 bases from V and 3 bases from J, with 11 bases between. Per the germline V gene, CDR1 is MDHEN and CDR2 is SYDVKM. CDR3 size: 13 residues. CDR3 DNA: TGTGCCAGCGCCAGGAGTATCAATCAGCCCCAGCATTTT. Translating it yields CASARSINQPQHF.

The gene calls are TRBV4-1 and TRBJ1-3; no clear D. Germline V lookup: CDR1 MGHRA, CDR2 YSYEKL. This CDR3 comprises 14 residues. V was pared by 5 bases and J by 4 bases, with 12 bases between. The DNA of the CDR3 is TGCGCCAGCAGCTCGACCAACGGGGGAAACACCATATATTTT. It translates to CASSSTNGGNTIYF.

V is TRBV28 and J is TRBJ2-1; 10 bases align to TRBD2. CDR3 size: 19 residues. Germline V gene lookup returns CDR1 MDHEN and CDR2 SYDVKM. The V gene end was trimmed by 2 bases and the J gene end by 1 base; junction bases not matched to a gene: 11. The CDR3 spells CASSLTAASGGYSYNEQFF. Here the CDR3 DNA reads TGTGCCAGCAGTTTAACTGCGGCTAGCGGGGGTTATTCCTACAATGAGCAGTTCTTC.

The V gene is TRBV19, the J gene TRBJ1-4; the match to TRBD1 covers 12 bases. Germline V gene lookup returns CDR1 LNHDA and CDR2 SQIVND (reference sequence). The CDR3 has 17 residues. Unmatched junction bases numbered 8, after V lost 5 bases and J lost 4 bases. The CDR3 loop is CASSSPGQGAINEKLFF. In DNA form, the CDR3 reads TGTGCCAGTAGTTCGCCGGGACAGGGGGCCATTAATGAAAAACTGTTTTTT. The full variable domain, with the rest looked up from reference TRBV19 and TRBJ1-4, is DGGITQSPKYLFRKEGQNVTLSCEQNLNHDAMYWYRQDPGQGLRLIYYSQIVNDFQKGDIAEGYSVSREKKESFPLTVTSAQKNPTAFYLCASSSPGQGAINEKLFFGSGTQLSVL.

This chain connects TRBV3-1 (or the pseudogene TRBV3-2) to TRBJ2-4, with TRBD1 matching over 9 bases. The trim removed 4 bases at V and 2 bases at J, leaving 6 bases unmatched. This CDR3 has 16 amino acids. CDR1 is LGHDT and CDR2 is YNNKEL in the germline V gene (reference sequence). The CDR3: CASSLTGTGTKNIQYF. DNA for the CDR3: TGTGCCAGCAGCCTGACCGGGACAGGGACCAAAAACATTCAGTACTTC.

This clone was detected once. The chain uses TRBV5-1 and TRBJ2-1, with D hard to call. Germline assignment: CDR1 SGHRS and CDR2 YFSETQ. The CDR3 loop spans 16 amino acids. V was pared by 1 base and J by 0 bases, with 11 bases between. DNA for the CDR3: TGCGCCAGCAGCTTGTTACGGCTATCCTCCTACAATGAGCAGTTCTTC. Translating it yields CASSLLRLSSYNEQFF.

The V gene is TRBV11-3, the J gene TRBJ2-1; 14 bases fit TRBD2. Germline V CDR1 and CDR2: SGHNT, YENEEA. The CDR3 is made up of 16 amino acids. V lost 4 bases and J lost 10; bases outside the gene matches: 9. This chain's CDR3 is CASSSTSGGALGEQFF. Here the CDR3 DNA reads TGTGCCAGCAGCTCGACTAGCGGGGGGGCACTCGGAGAGCAGTTCTTC. Supplemented by reference TRBV11-3 and TRBJ2-1, the full variable domain reads EAGVVQSPRYKIIEKKQPVAFWCNPISGHNTLYWYLQNLGQGPELLIRYENEEAVDDSQLPKDRFSAERLKGVDSTLKIQPAELGDSAVYLCASSSTSGGALGEQFFGPGTRLTVL.

The chain links TRBV28 to TRBJ1-2; possibly TRBD1 for D (5 bases). Germline V gene sequence: CDR1 MDHEN, CDR2 SYDVKM. The CDR3 consists of 14 residues. V was shortened by 6 bases and J by 2 bases, with 13 bases between the two germline ends. The CDR3 sequence is CASSLTGLNYGYTF. The CDR3, as DNA: TGTGCCAGCAGCCTTACAGGCCTCAACTATGGCTACACCTTC.

The J gene is TRBJ1-6, the V gene TRBV4-1; 8 bases are a match to TRBD1. The CDR3 is 18 residues long. V gave up 3 bases and J gave up 1 base; unmatched junction bases: 8. Germline V gene lookup returns CDR1 MGHRA and CDR2 YSYEKL. The CDR3 DNA sequence: TGCGCCAGCAGCCAGGGACAGGATAGGGCGTCCTATAATTCACCCCTCCACTTT. This gives the protein CASSQGQDRASYNSPLHF.

Here the CDR3 reads CASSDHRLPEQYV. The CDR3 DNA sequence: TGCGCCAGCAGTGATCATCGGCTACCCGAGCAGTACGTC. V usage is TRBV10-2 and J usage is TRBJ2-7; D ambiguous. The CDR3 runs to 13 residues. The germline gives CDR1 WSHSY, CDR2 SAAADI. Trimming cost V 3 bases and J 6 bases, with 12 bases left between them.

The chain links TRBV24-1 to TRBJ2-7, with 8 bases identical to TRBD2. This CDR3 has 17 residues. Trimming removed 1 base from V and 2 bases from J; junction bases left unmatched: 9. Germline CDR1 reads KGHDR; CDR2 reads SFDVKD. The chain's CDR3 is CATSDLVRRGAPYEQYV. The CDR3 DNA reads TGTGCCACCAGTGATTTAGTAAGGCGGGGGGCGCCCTACGAGCAGTACGTC.

V and J are TRBV7-2 and TRBJ1-3; no reliable D call. The CDR3 loop spans 11 amino acids. CDR1 is SGHTA and CDR2 is FQGNSA in the germline V gene. V gave up 3 bases and J gave up 9 bases, with 6 bases separating them. The CDR3 region is CASSLSGTIYF. CDR3 bases: TGTGCCAGCAGCTTGAGTGGCACCATATATTTT.

The CDR3 loop is CARRGEPDTEAFF. CDR3 DNA sequence: TGTGCCCGAAGGGGGGAGCCCGACACTGAAGCTTTCTTT. The chain recombines TRBV10-3 with TRBJ1-1, with D possibly matching TRBD1 (6 bases). V was shortened by 11 bases and J by 3 bases, with 16 bases between the two germline ends. The CDR3 has 13 amino acids. Germline CDR1 is ENHRY and CDR2 is SYGVKD.

The chain combines TRBV6-6 with TRBJ1-4; no reliable D call. From germline, CDR1 is MNHNY and CDR2 SVGAGI (reference sequence). The CDR3 consists of 13 residues. V was cut by 6 bases and J by 8 bases, with 13 bases left in between. The CDR3 reads CASRTDPREKLFF. As DNA, the CDR3 is TGTGCCAGCAGGACGGACCCGCGGGAAAAACTGTTTTTT.

The V and J genes are TRBV30 and TRBJ1-2; D gene unclear. The V gene's germline CDR1 is GTSNPN and CDR2 SVGIG (reference sequence). Trimming cost V 4 bases and J 0 bases, with 12 bases left between them. The CDR3 consists of 14 residues. CDR3 sequence reads: CAWTREFSNYGYTF. The CDR3, as DNA: TGTGCCTGGACCCGGGAGTTCTCTAACTATGGCTACACCTTC.

This clone was seen just once. V and J are TRBV4-1 and TRBJ1-5, with 10 bases that match TRBD1. Germline values: CDR1 MGHRA, CDR2 YSYEKL. The V segment lost 3 bases and the J segment 5 bases; nucleotides outside the gene matches: 4. This CDR3 spans 15 amino acids. The CDR3 loop reads CASSHPGQGDQPQHF. CDR3 sequence (DNA): TGCGCCAGCAGCCACCCAGGACAGGGGGATCAGCCCCAGCATTTT.